Presented here are 20 T cell receptor beta chains from one specimen sequenced in a study of blood T cell repertoires in COVID-19. This table comes from immunoSEQ multiplex PCR, and its TCRdb copy is limited to in-frame clones, with some not included. The repertoire holds fewer than 200,000 clones, with 85% to 90% as singletons. Sequences were obtained from peripheral blood. All receptors derive from a woman under 30 who had recovered from COVID-19.

V and J are TRBV5-1 and TRBJ2-1, with 12 bases that match TRBD2. Germline CDR1 reads SGHRS; CDR2 reads YFSETQ. CDR3 size: 20 residues. V gave up 4 bases and J gave up 5 bases; unmatched junction bases: 19. The CDR3 DNA sequence: TGCGCCAGCAGCCCTGGGGCGCATTCAGAGACTAGCGGGAGACACAATGAGCAGTTCTTC. As protein: CASSPGAHSETSGRHNEQFF. Together with reference TRBV5-1 and TRBJ2-1, the CDR3 gives the full variable domain: KAGVTQTPRYLIKTRGQQVTLSCSPISGHRSVSWYQQTPGQGLQFLFEYFSETQRNKGNFPGRFSGRQFSNSRSEMNVSTLELGDSALYLCASSPGAHSETSGRHNEQFFGPGTRLTVL.

The rearrangement uses TRBV7-9 and TRBJ1-4, with D tentatively TRBD1 (5 bases). Between the trimmed V and J ends, which lost 4 bases and 7 bases, there was a span of 13 bases. CDR3 length: 14 amino acids. CDR1 and CDR2 (germline): SEHNR, FQNEAQ (reference sequence). DNA of the CDR3: TGTGCCAGCAGCTCGGAATGGAGGGGTGAAAAACTGTTTTTT. Amino acid sequence: CASSSEWRGEKLFF.

The count of this clone is one. The gene calls are TRBV12-3 or TRBV12-4 and TRBJ1-5, with no clear D. CDR3 length: 13 residues. V was trimmed by 3 bases and J by 9 bases, leaving 12 bases between them. CDR3 loop: CASSFTRGLPQHF. The DNA for the CDR3 is TGTGCCAGCAGTTTTACCCGAGGGCTGCCCCAGCATTTT.

The chain links TRBV3-1 (or the pseudogene TRBV3-2) to TRBJ2-5; D may be TRBD2 (6 bases). Germline V gene data show CDR1 as LGHDT and CDR2 as YNNKEL (reference sequence). CDR3 length: 16 residues. V was trimmed by 2 bases and J by 0 bases, leaving 13 bases between them. This CDR3 reads CASSQYSGGYQETQYF. CDR3 nucleotides: TGTGCCAGCAGCCAATATAGCGGAGGGTACCAAGAGACCCAGTACTTC.

This clone appeared many times. V gene TRBV28 combines with J gene TRBJ2-7; 7 bases map to TRBD2. Trimming cost V 5 bases and J 5 bases; bases outside gene matches: 15. Germline loops: CDR1 MDHEN, CDR2 SYDVKM. This CDR3 is 16 amino acids long. CDR3 coding DNA: TGTGCCAGCAGTCCTACCCGACTAGCCCTATACCACGAGCAGTACGTC. It specifies CASSPTRLALYHEQYV.

This rearrangement joins TRBV7-9 to TRBJ2-7, with TRBD1 matching over 10 bases. Germline V gene lookup returns CDR1 SEHNR and CDR2 FQNEAQ (reference sequence). After removal of 11 bases from V and 2 bases from J, the junction contained 6 bases not matched to a gene. CDR3 length: 13 residues. CDR3 coding DNA: TGTGCCTCCGCCGGGACAGGGGCCTACGAGCAGTACTTC. This sequence encodes CASAGTGAYEQYF.

The chain couples TRBV18 to TRBJ1-1; 12 positions match TRBD1. Trimming at V came to 3 bases and at J to 5 bases, leaving 10 bases not matched to a gene. Germline CDR1 reads KGHSH; CDR2 reads LQKENI. CDR3 length: 17 residues. CDR3 sequence reads: CASSPQRDRGRGTEAFF. CDR3 DNA sequence: TGTGCCAGCTCACCTCAACGGGACAGGGGGCGGGGAACTGAAGCTTTCTTT. Full variable domain (missing parts from reference TRBV18 and TRBJ1-1): NAGVMQNPRHLVRRRGQEARLRCSPMKGHSHVYWYRQLPEEGLKFMVYLQKENIIDESGMPKERFSAEFPKEGPSILRIQQVVRGDSAAYFCASSPQRDRGRGTEAFFGQGTRLTVV.

J is TRBJ1-6 and V is TRBV30, with a possible D match to TRBD1 (6 bases). V lost 2 bases and J lost 7, with 12 bases in between. Germline V gives CDR1 GTSNPN, CDR2 SVGIG (reference sequence). The CDR3 totals 14 residues. In DNA, the CDR3 is TGTGCCTGGAGTAATACCCAGGGGAATTCACCCCTCCACTTT. This encodes CAWSNTQGNSPLHF.

This CDR3 is CAISGQGEGEKLFF. The DNA of the CDR3 is TGTGCCATCAGTGGACAGGGGGAGGGTGAAAAACTGTTTTTT. This chain connects TRBV10-3 to TRBJ1-4, with 9 bases matching TRBD1. The CDR3 loop spans 14 amino acids. Germline values: CDR1 ENHRY, CDR2 SYGVKD. J lost 7 bases, V lost 4 bases, and 4 bases had no gene match.

The chain uses TRBV18 and TRBJ2-1; TRBD1 is a possible D gene (6 bases). The CDR3 runs 15 residues. Germline-derived CDR1 and CDR2 are KGHSH and LQKENI. The germline V and J ends were trimmed by 4 bases and 0 bases, with 10 bases remaining between them. DNA for the CDR3: TGTGCCAGCTCACGTACAGGGAGCTCCTACAATGAGCAGTTCTTC. Translated: CASSRTGSSYNEQFF.

The CDR3 DNA reads TGTGCCAGCAGTTTAAGGCAGGGGGGCCCTGGGGCCAACGTCCTGACTTTC. Translating it yields CASSLRQGGPGANVLTF. This sequence joins TRBV28 and TRBJ2-6; weak D call: TRBD1 (7 bases). The CDR3 spans 17 residues. Germline CDR1 reads MDHEN; CDR2 reads SYDVKM. V was cut by 2 bases and J by 2 bases, with 13 bases left in between.

V gene TRBV7-3 combines with J gene TRBJ2-3; 7 nucleotides match TRBD2. Germline V gene data show CDR1 as SGHTA and CDR2 as FQGTGA. With V trimmed by 2 bases and J by 0 bases, 5 bases remained unmatched. CDR3 length: 16 residues. This CDR3 reads CASSLGSGRSTDTQYF. In nucleotides, the CDR3 is TGTGCCAGCAGCTTAGGTAGCGGGCGTAGCACAGATACGCAGTATTTT.

The chain carries TRBV12-3 or TRBV12-4 and TRBJ2-1, with D possibly being TRBD2 (5 bases). The length of the CDR3 is 13 residues. V was shortened by 6 bases and J by 1 base, with 7 bases between the two germline ends. This CDR3 reads CASSRDSYNEQFF. CDR3 in DNA: TGTGCCAGCAGCCGGGATTCCTACAATGAGCAGTTCTTC.

This chain joins TRBV19 and TRBJ2-7, with D tentatively TRBD1 (6 bases). The CDR3 spans 15 residues. The V end lost 3 bases, the J end lost 3 bases, and 15 bases lay between the germline ends. Germline V CDR1 and CDR2: LNHDA, SQIVND (reference sequence). CDR3 residues: CASSMAGTTNYEQYF. CDR3 bases: TGTGCCAGTAGTATGGCCGGGACAACTAACTACGAGCAGTACTTC. The variable domain in full, completed from reference TRBV19 and TRBJ2-7, reads DGGITQSPKYLFRKEGQNVTLSCEQNLNHDAMYWYRQDPGQGLRLIYYSQIVNDFQKGDIAEGYSVSREKKESFPLTVTSAQKNPTAFYLCASSMAGTTNYEQYFGPGTRLTVT.

The chain employs TRBV11-2 and TRBJ2-5; 12 bases are a match to TRBD2. The CDR3 covers 17 residues. CDR1 is SGHAT and CDR2 is FQNNGV in the germline V gene. Trimming at V came to 1 base and at J to 2 bases, leaving 5 bases not matched to a gene. CDR3 nucleotide sequence: TGTGCCAGCAGCTTAGGACTAGCGGGGGTTTTACAAGAGACCCAGTACTTC. It codes for CASSLGLAGVLQETQYF.

This clone was detected only once. V gene TRBV3-1 (or the pseudogene TRBV3-2) combines with J gene TRBJ2-7, with 7 positions matching TRBD2. The CDR3 loop spans 17 amino acids. The germline gives CDR1 LGHDT, CDR2 YNNKEL (reference sequence). V was pared by 4 bases and J by 1 base, with 13 bases of the junction left unmatched. CDR3 in amino acids: CASSLTSKRGVSYEQYF. DNA for the CDR3: TGTGCCAGCAGCCTTACCTCCAAGCGGGGTGTTTCCTACGAGCAGTACTTC.

This sequence joins TRBV7-9 and TRBJ2-7; D uncertain. CDR1 and CDR2 from the germline V gene are SEHNR and FQNEAQ (reference sequence). Trimming shortened V by 7 bases and J by 5 bases, and 15 bases separated the two germline ends. The CDR3 loop spans 13 amino acids. This CDR3 is CASTTLLGHEQYF. CDR3 bases: TGTGCCAGCACCACTTTGTTGGGCCACGAGCAGTACTTC.

The chain joins TRBV7-9 to TRBJ2-1, with TRBD2 matching over 10 bases. Germline loops: CDR1 SEHNR, CDR2 FQNEAQ (reference sequence). The CDR3 sequence is 18 residues long. With 5 bases clipped from V and 0 bases from J, the junction kept 10 bases outside the gene matches. DNA of the CDR3: TGTGCCAGCAGCCTCCACACACTAGCGGGGAGCTCCTACAATGAGCAGTTCTTC. Translating it yields CASSLHTLAGSSYNEQFF.

The rearrangement links TRBV7-2 to TRBJ2-2; D is possibly TRBD2 (5 bases). The CDR3 totals 15 residues. The V gene lost 4 bases and the J gene lost 0 bases, with 9 bases spanning the gap. Germline CDR1 SGHTA, CDR2 FQGNSA. CDR3 residues: CASSSGFANTGELFF. CDR3 DNA: TGTGCCAGCAGCTCGGGATTCGCGAACACCGGGGAGCTGTTTTTT.

DNA for the CDR3: TGTGCCAGCAGTTTCCGACAGGGGGCTAGCGGCTACACCTTC. This encodes CASSFRQGASGYTF. The chain uses TRBV6-6 and TRBJ1-2; 10 nucleotides align to TRBD1. Germline V CDR1 and CDR2: MNHNY, SVGAGI (reference sequence). The CDR3 is 14 amino acids. Trimming took 4 bases from V and 8 from J; bases not matched to a gene: 7.